These T cell receptor beta chains were read from a single sample in a study of OX40 agonist ivuxolimab in advanced cancers. Sequenced by immunoSEQ multiplex PCR; TCRdb stores in-frame clones only, minus some. The sample yields about 64,000 clones, 84% seen once. The sequencing here drew on CD4+ or CD8+ T cells sorted from blood, taken in a trial of the OX40 agonist ivuxolimab. These receptors were collected from an adult with an advanced solid tumor such as melanoma, head and neck, liver or kidney cancer. Each CDR3 is given with its conserved first and last residue. Fields, in order: clone size, CDR3 length, V gene, D gene, J gene, CDR3 DNA, CDR3 protein. A D gene is named only where the DNA matches it firmly. Only part of the rows carry a size: once, few, many, or a class if the clone is expanded.

once,17,TRBV19,TRBD1,TRBJ1-5,TGTGCCAGTAGTATAGATGGGCAAGGACAGGGCTATCAGCCCCAGCATTTT,CASSIDGQGQGYQPQHF
NA,12,TRBV5-1,NA,TRBJ2-7,TGCGCCAGCAGCTCACAGGGTTACGAGCAGTACTTC,CASSSQGYEQYF
NA,14,TRBV6-5,TRBD1,TRBJ2-7,TGTGCCAGCAGACAACAGGGGAGCTCCTACGAGCAGTACTTC,CASRQQGSSYEQYF
NA,11,TRBV18,NA,TRBJ2-5,TGTGCCAGCTCACGGAGGGAGACCCAGTACTTC,CASSRRETQYF
NA,15,TRBV27,TRBD1,TRBJ1-2,TGTGCCAGCAGTTTAAATTGGGACAGGGGATATGGCTACACCTTC,CASSLNWDRGYGYTF
NA,15,TRBV11-2,TRBD1,TRBJ1-4,TGTGCCAGCAGCTTTAAGCGGGACAGGTTAGAAAAACTGTTTTTT,CASSFKRDRLEKLFF
NA,17,TRBV7-3,NA,TRBJ2-2,TGTGCCAGCAGCTTATTGTCCCGGGTAGCCAACACCGGGGAGCTGTTTTTT,CASSLLSRVANTGELFF
NA,16,TRBV7-6,TRBD2,TRBJ2-1,TGTGCCAGCAGCTTTAGGACTAGCGTATCCTACAATGAGCAGTTCTTC,CASSFRTSVSYNEQFF
NA,15,TRBV29-1,NA,TRBJ1-1,TGCAGCGTTTTGGGTGGCTGGCCTAAGAACACTGAAGCTTTCTTT,CSVLGGWPKNTEAFF
NA,17,TRBV7-3,TRBD1,TRBJ2-5,TGTGCCAGCAGCCCTGCCTCGGCCGGGACAGGGTTAAAGACCCAGTACTTC,CASSPASAGTGLKTQYF
once,15,TRBV25-1,NA,TRBJ2-3,TGTGCCAGCAGTGACCACGGGGTGGGCGCCGTTACGCAGTATTTT,CASSDHGVGAVTQYF
NA,16,TRBV19,TRBD1,TRBJ2-2,TGTGCCAGTAGTGTTGGACAGGGGGCTAACACCGGGGAGCTGTTTTTT,CASSVGQGANTGELFF
NA,16,TRBV6-7,TRBD1,TRBJ2-3,TGTGCCAGAAGTTCCGATCGGGACAGGGGTGGAGATACGCAGTATTTT,CARSSDRDRGGDTQYF
NA,13,TRBV6-1,NA,TRBJ1-1,TGTGCCAGCACAAGGGTATTGAACACTGAAGCTTTCTTT,CASTRVLNTEAFF
NA,16,TRBV10-3,TRBD1,TRBJ1-1,TGTGCCATCAGTGAGCCTCAGGGGGGTTCGGACACTGAAGCTTTCTTT,CAISEPQGGSDTEAFF
NA,11,TRBV18,NA,TRBJ2-7,TGTGCCAGCTCAGCTACAGGCGAGCAGTACTTC,CASSATGEQYF
few,16,TRBV23-1,TRBD1,TRBJ1-1,TGCGCCAGCAGGCAAACAGGGGCGAAAAAGAACACTGAAGCTTTCTTT,CASRQTGAKKNTEAFF